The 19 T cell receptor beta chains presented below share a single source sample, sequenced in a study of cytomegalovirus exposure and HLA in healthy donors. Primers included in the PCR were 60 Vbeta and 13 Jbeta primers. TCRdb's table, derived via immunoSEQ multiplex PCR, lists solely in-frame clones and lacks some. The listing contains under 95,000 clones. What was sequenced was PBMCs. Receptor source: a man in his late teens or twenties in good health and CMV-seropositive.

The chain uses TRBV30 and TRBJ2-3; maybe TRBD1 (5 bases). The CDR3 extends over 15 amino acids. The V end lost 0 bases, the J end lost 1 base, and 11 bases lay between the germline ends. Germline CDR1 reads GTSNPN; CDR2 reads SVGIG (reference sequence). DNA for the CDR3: TGTGCCTGGAGTGTAGGGGCAGGAGGCACAGATACGCAGTATTTT. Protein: CAWSVGAGGTDTQYF.

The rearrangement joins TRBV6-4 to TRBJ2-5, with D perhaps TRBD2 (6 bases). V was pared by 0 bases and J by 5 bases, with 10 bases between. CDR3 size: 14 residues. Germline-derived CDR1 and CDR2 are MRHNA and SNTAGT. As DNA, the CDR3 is TGTGCCAGCAGTGACTCAGGGAGGATGGAGACCCAGTACTTC. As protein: CASSDSGRMETQYF.

The CDR3 bases are TGTGCCAGTAGTCACGGACTAGCGGGTAGCTCCTACAATGAGCAGTTCTTC. It codes for CASSHGLAGSSYNEQFF. The genes are TRBV19 and TRBJ2-1; 11 bases are a match to TRBD2. The CDR3 runs to 17 residues. Trimming at V came to 5 bases and at J to 0 bases, leaving 6 bases not matched to a gene. CDR1 LNHDA and CDR2 SQIVND come from the germline V gene (reference sequence). The full variable domain, completed using reference TRBV19 and TRBJ2-1, is DGGITQSPKYLFRKEGQNVTLSCEQNLNHDAMYWYRQDPGQGLRLIYYSQIVNDFQKGDIAEGYSVSREKKESFPLTVTSAQKNPTAFYLCASSHGLAGSSYNEQFFGPGTRLTVL.

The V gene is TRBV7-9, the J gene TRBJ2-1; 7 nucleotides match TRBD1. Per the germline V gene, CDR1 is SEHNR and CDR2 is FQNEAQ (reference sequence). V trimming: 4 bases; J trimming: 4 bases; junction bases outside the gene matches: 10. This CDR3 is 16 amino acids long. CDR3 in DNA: TGTGCCAGCAGCTCATCCCGGGACAGTGTATACAATGAGCAGTTCTTC. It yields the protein CASSSSRDSVYNEQFF.

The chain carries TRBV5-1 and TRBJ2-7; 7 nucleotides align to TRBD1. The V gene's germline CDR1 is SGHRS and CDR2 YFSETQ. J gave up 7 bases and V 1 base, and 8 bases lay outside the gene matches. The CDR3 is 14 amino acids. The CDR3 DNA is TGCGCCAGCAGCTTGCTACAGGGGTCGAAAGAGCAGTACTTC. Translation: CASSLLQGSKEQYF.

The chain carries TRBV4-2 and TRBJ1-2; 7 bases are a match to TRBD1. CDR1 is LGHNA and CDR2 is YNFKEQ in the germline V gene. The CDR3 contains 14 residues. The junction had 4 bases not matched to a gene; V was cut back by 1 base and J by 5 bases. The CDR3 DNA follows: TGTGCCAGCAGCCAAGGGAACAGGGGTTATGGCTACACCTTC. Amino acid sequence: CASSQGNRGYGYTF.

The CDR3 loop is CASSQDRGRNTEAFF. The CDR3, as DNA: TGCGCCAGCAGCCAAGATAGGGGGCGAAACACTGAAGCTTTCTTT. The gene calls are TRBV4-1 and TRBJ1-1, with TRBD1 identical over 7 bases. Germline V gene data show CDR1 as MGHRA and CDR2 as YSYEKL. CDR3 size: 15 residues. The J segment lost 2 bases and the V segment lost 0 bases, leaving 3 bases of the junction unmatched.

The CDR3 spells CASSLQDGGGYEQYF. In nucleotides, the CDR3 is TGCGCCAGCAGCCTCCAAGACGGGGGAGGGTACGAGCAGTACTTC. This chain uses TRBV4-1 with TRBJ2-7; TRBD2 matches at 7 bases. This CDR3 has 15 residues. CDR1 is MGHRA, CDR2 YSYEKL, per germline. With V trimmed by 4 bases and J by 4 bases, 10 bases remained unmatched.

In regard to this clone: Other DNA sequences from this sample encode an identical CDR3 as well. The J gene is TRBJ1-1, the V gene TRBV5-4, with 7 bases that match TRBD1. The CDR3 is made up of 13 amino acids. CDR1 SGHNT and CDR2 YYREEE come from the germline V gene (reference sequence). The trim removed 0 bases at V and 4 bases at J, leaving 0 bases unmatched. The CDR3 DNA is TGTGCCAGCAGCTTGGACAGGGGCACTGAAGCTTTCTTT. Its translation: CASSLDRGTEAFF.

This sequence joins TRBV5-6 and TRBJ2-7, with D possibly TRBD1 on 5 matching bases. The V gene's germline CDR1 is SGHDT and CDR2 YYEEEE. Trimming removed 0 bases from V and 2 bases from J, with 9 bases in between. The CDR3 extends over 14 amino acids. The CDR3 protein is CASSLEGAPYEQYF. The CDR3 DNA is TGTGCCAGCAGCTTGGAAGGGGCCCCCTACGAGCAGTACTTC.

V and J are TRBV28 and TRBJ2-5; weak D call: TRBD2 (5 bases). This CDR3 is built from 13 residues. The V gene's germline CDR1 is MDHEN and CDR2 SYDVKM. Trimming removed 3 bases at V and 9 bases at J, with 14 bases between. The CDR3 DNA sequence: TGTGCCAGCAGTTTGGTAGGGAGTGGTGCCCAGTACTTC. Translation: CASSLVGSGAQYF.

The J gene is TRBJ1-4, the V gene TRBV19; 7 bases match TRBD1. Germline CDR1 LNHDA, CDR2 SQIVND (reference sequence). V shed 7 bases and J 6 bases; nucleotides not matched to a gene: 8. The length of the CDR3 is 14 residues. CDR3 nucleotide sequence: TGTGCCAGTACGCGGGACAGCCCGTATGAAAAACTGTTTTTT. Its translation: CASTRDSPYEKLFF.

The CDR3 DNA is TGTGCCAGTAGGAAGGAGGGTTCAACTAATGAAAAACTGTTTTTT. The encoded protein is CASRKEGSTNEKLFF. The chain links TRBV19 to TRBJ1-4; no definite D call. The CDR3 length is 15 residues. Between the trimmed V and J ends, which lost 6 bases and 0 bases, there was a span of 11 bases. CDR1 is LNHDA, CDR2 SQIVND, per germline (reference sequence). The whole variable domain, filled in from reference TRBV19 and TRBJ1-4, reads DGGITQSPKYLFRKEGQNVTLSCEQNLNHDAMYWYRQDPGQGLRLIYYSQIVNDFQKGDIAEGYSVSREKKESFPLTVTSAQKNPTAFYLCASRKEGSTNEKLFFGSGTQLSVL.

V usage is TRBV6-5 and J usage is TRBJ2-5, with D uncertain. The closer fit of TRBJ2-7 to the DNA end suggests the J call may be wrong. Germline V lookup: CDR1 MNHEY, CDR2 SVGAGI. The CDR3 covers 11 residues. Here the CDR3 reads CASQNDYEQYF. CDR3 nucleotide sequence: TGTGCCAGCCAGAACGACTACGAGCAGTACTTC.

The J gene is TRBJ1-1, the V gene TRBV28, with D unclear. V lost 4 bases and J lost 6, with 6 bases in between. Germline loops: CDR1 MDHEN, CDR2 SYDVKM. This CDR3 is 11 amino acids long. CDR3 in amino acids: CASSSPPEAFF. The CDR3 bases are TGTGCCAGCAGTTCCCCTCCTGAAGCTTTCTTT.

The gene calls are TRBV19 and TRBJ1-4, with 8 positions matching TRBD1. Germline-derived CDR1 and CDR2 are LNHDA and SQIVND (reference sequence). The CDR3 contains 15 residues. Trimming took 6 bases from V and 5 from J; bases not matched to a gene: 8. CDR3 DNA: TGTGCCAGTAGGCTACTCACAGGGGGGAATGAAAAACTGTTTTTT. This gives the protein CASRLLTGGNEKLFF. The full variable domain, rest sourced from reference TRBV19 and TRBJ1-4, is DGGITQSPKYLFRKEGQNVTLSCEQNLNHDAMYWYRQDPGQGLRLIYYSQIVNDFQKGDIAEGYSVSREKKESFPLTVTSAQKNPTAFYLCASRLLTGGNEKLFFGSGTQLSVL.

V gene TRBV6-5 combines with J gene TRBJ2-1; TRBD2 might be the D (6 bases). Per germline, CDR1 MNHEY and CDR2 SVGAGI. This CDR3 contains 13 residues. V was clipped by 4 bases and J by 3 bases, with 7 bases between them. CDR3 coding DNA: TGTGCCAGCAGTTCGCGGGACTACAATGAGCAGTTCTTC. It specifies CASSSRDYNEQFF.

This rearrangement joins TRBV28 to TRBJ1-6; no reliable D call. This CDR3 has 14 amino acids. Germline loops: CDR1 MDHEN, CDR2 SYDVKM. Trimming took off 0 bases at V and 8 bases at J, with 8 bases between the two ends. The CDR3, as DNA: TGTGCCAGCAGTTTATGGGGGAGGGATTCACCCCTCCACTTT. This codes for CASSLWGRDSPLHF.

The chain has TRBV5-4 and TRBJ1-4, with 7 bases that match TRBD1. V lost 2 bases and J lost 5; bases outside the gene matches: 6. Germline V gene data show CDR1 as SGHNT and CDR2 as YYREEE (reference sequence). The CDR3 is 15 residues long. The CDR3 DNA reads TGTGCCAGCAGCTTTCCGGGACAGCAAAATGAAAAACTGTTTTTT. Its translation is CASSFPGQQNEKLFF.